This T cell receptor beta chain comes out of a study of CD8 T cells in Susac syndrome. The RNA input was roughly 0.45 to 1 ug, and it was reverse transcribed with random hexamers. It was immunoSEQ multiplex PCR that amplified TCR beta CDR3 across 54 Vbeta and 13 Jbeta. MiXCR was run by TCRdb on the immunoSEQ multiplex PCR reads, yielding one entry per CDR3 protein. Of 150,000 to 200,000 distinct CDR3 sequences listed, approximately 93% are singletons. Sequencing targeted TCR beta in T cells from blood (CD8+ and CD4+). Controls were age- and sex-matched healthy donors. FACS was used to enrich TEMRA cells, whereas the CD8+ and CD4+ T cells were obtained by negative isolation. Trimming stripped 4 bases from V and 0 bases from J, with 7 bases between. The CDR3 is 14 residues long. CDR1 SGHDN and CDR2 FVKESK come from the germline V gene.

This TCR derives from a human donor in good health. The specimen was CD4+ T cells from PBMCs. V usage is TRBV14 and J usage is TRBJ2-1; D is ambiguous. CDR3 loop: CASSLGISYNEQFF. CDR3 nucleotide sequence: TGTGCCAGCAGCCTGGGAATCTCCTACAATGAGCAGTTCTTC.